These T cell receptor beta chains were read from a single sample in a study of blood T cell repertoires in COVID-19. Produced via immunoSEQ multiplex PCR; TCRdb's table is partial and in-frame only. The sample records around 72,000 clones, about 91% being singletons. The sequenced sample was peripheral blood. These receptors all come from a woman aged 70-85 years with acute or convalescent COVID-19. CDR3s include the opening cysteine and the closing phenylalanine or tryptophan. D genes are given only for firm matches. The size of a clone is reported for some rows only, either as once, few or many, or as a class for expanded clones.

size	J	V	D	DNA	CDR3
-	TRBJ1-1	TRBV5-6	TRBD1	TGTGCCAGCAGCTTGGACAGGGGTAACACTGAAGCTTTCTTT	CASSLDRGNTEAFF
once	TRBJ1-4	TRBV27	TRBD1	TGTGCCAGCAGTTACTTCGGGACAGCCGGCGCAACTAATGAAAAACTGTTTTTT	CASSYFGTAGATNEKLFF
once	TRBJ2-1	TRBV2	TRBD2	TGTGCCAGCAGTCGGACTAGCGGGGGGACACGCTCCTACAATGAGCAGTTCTTC	CASSRTSGGTRSYNEQFF
-	TRBJ1-6	TRBV27	-	TGTGCCAGCAGCACTCCAGTACAGGGTTTCAATTCACCCCTCCACTTT	CASSTPVQGFNSPLHF
-	TRBJ2-2	TRBV5-4	TRBD2	TGTGCCAGCACTACGCTAGCGGGGGGGCCAACGGCCGGGGAGCTGTTTTTT	CASTTLAGGPTAGELFF
-	TRBJ2-7	TRBV7-2	TRBD2	TGTGCCAGCAGCTCCCGGACTAGCGGGAGTAGATACGAGCAGTACTTC	CASSSRTSGSRYEQYF
-	TRBJ1-2	TRBV4-1	-	TGCGCCAGCAGCCAAGACGGGTTCGGCTATGGCTACACCTTC	CASSQDGFGYGYTF
-	TRBJ2-1	TRBV9	-	TGTGCCAGCAGCGTAGAACCCAGGGATGAGCAGTTCTTC	CASSVEPRDEQFF
-	TRBJ2-3	TRBV6-1	TRBD2	TGTGCCAGCAGTGAACTCATAGCGGGATCTAGCACAGATACGCAGTATTTT	CASSELIAGSSTDTQYF
-	TRBJ2-1	TRBV3-1/TRBV3-2	-	TGTGCCAGCAGCCAAGCGGCGGTCTTGGGTAATGAGCAGTTCTTC	CASSQAAVLGNEQFF
-	TRBJ1-2	TRBV28	-	TGTGCCAGCAGTTTAAACGCAGGGTCGGGCGGCTACACCTTC	CASSLNAGSGGYTF
-	TRBJ2-7	TRBV27	TRBD2	TGTGCCAGCAGTCTACTCGGGACTAGCGGGCCCTCCTACGAGCAGTACTTC	CASSLLGTSGPSYEQYF
-	TRBJ2-3	TRBV5-6	TRBD1	TGTGCCAGCAGCTTGGCGGGACAGGGTACCACAGATACGCAGTATTTT	CASSLAGQGTTDTQYF
-	TRBJ1-2	TRBV19	-	TGTGCCAGTAGTATCGAGGGCCACTATGGCTACACCTTC	CASSIEGHYGYTF
once	TRBJ2-2	TRBV5-1	-	TGCGCCAGCAGCCCTGGCCCGAACACCGGGGAGCTGTTTTTT	CASSPGPNTGELFF
-	TRBJ1-1	TRBV29-1	-	TGCAGCGTTGAACGGGCCGGGATCCAACCAAACACTGAAGCTTTCTTT	CSVERAGIQPNTEAFF
-	TRBJ1-3	TRBV3-1/TRBV3-2	-	TGTGCCAGCAGCCAAGATACGTCCGCGGCTGGAAACACCATATATTTT	CASSQDTSAAGNTIYF
-	TRBJ2-1	TRBV4-1	-	TGCGCCAGCAGCCAAGAGGAGACAGGTTGGGATGAGCAGTTCTTC	CASSQEETGWDEQFF
once	TRBJ2-7	TRBV27	-	TGTGCCAGCACTTACGCGCGCCGCTCCTACGAGCAGTACTTC	CASTYARRSYEQYF
-	TRBJ1-1	TRBV6-1	-	TGTGCCAGCAGTGAATTTACAGCCGCTGAAGCTTTCTTT	CASSEFTAAEAFF
-	TRBJ1-2	TRBV7-9	-	TGTGCCAGCAGCCCTTCGGGAATACCTAACTATGGCTACACCTTC	CASSPSGIPNYGYTF
-	TRBJ2-2	TRBV7-3	-	TGTGCCAGCAGTCTACTCGGGGTACCATACACCGGGGAGCTGTTTTTT	CASSLLGVPYTGELFF
-	TRBJ1-2	TRBV9	-	TGTGCCAGCAGCGTAGACGGTTATGGCTACACCTTC	CASSVDGYGYTF
-	TRBJ2-1	TRBV2	TRBD1	TGTGCCAGCAGTGAAGCGGCCGGGACAGGGAAGCAGTTCTTC	CASSEAAGTGKQFF
few	TRBJ2-1	TRBV19	TRBD2	TGTGCCAGTAGAAAGCGGGGAGCGGGGGTGTACAATGAGCAGTTCTTC	CASRKRGAGVYNEQFF
-	TRBJ1-5	TRBV6-5	-	TGTGCCAGCAGCGGCAGGGCCAATCAGCCCCAGCATTTT	CASSGRANQPQHF
-	TRBJ2-7	TRBV7-2	TRBD2	TGTGCCAGCAGCACGTCTAGCGGGACGCTCTACGAGCAGTACTTC	CASSTSSGTLYEQYF
-	TRBJ2-1	TRBV5-6	TRBD2	TGTGCCAGCAGCTTAAGGGCTAGCGGCGTCAGCTCCTACAATGAGCAGTTCTTC	CASSLRASGVSSYNEQFF
-	TRBJ1-2	TRBV10-3	TRBD1	TGTGCCATCAGTGAGTCGGCTGGGACAGGGAAAGGCTACACCTTC	CAISESAGTGKGYTF
-	TRBJ1-2	TRBV5-1	-	TGCGCCAGCAGCTTAAATCCAGGGATATATGGCTACACCTTC	CASSLNPGIYGYTF
-	TRBJ2-1	TRBV2	TRBD1	TGTGCCAGCAGCGCGGCGAGACAGGGCTGGACGAGGTCCTACAATGAGCAGTTCTTC	CASSAARQGWTRSYNEQFF
-	TRBJ2-7	TRBV15	TRBD2	TGTGCCACCAGAAGGACTAGCGGCTCCTACGAGCAGTACTTC	CATRRTSGSYEQYF
-	TRBJ1-1	TRBV19	-	TGTGCCAGTAGTACTTCGACAGCCGGTAACACTGAAGCTTTCTTT	CASSTSTAGNTEAFF
-	TRBJ2-3	TRBV28	-	TGTGCCAGCAGTCCCGGGTCAAGGGGCCAAACAGATACGCAGTATTTT	CASSPGSRGQTDTQYF
-	TRBJ1-2	TRBV11-1	TRBD1	TGTGCCAGCAGCTTGCAGGGGGACTATGGCTACACCTTC	CASSLQGDYGYTF
-	TRBJ1-1	TRBV7-9	-	TGTGCCAGCAGCTTAGAGGGGAAGTACACTGAAGCTTTCTTT	CASSLEGKYTEAFF
-	TRBJ1-1	TRBV29-1	-	TGCAGCGTTGGCGGGGGAACTGAAGCTTTCTTT	CSVGGGTEAFF
-	TRBJ1-5	TRBV5-6	-	TGTGCCAGCAGCTTGCGGGGGGCCGGTCAGCCCCAGCATTTT	CASSLRGAGQPQHF
few	TRBJ1-2	TRBV6-2/TRBV6-3	TRBD1	TGTGCCAGCAGCAGGGACAGGGACTATGGCTACACCTTC	CASSRDRDYGYTF
-	TRBJ2-3	TRBV30	TRBD2	TGTGCCTGGAGTTTCGGACTAGCGGGGCGCACAGATACGCAGTATTTT	CAWSFGLAGRTDTQYF
-	TRBJ2-6	TRBV7-9	-	TGTGCCCTAGGGGAAACCTCTGGGGCCAACGTCCTGACTTTC	CALGETSGANVLTF
-	TRBJ2-7	TRBV5-4	-	TGTGCCAGCAGTTCCACCTACGAGCAGTACTTC	CASSSTYEQYF
few	TRBJ1-2	TRBV2	-	TGTGCCAGCAGTGAACCCCGACAGCTTGACTATGGCTACACCTTC	CASSEPRQLDYGYTF
-	TRBJ1-5	TRBV5-5	-	TGTGCCAGCAGCTTGGAAAGGGGCTTGAACAATCAGCCCCAGCATTTT	CASSLERGLNNQPQHF